The 28 T cell receptor beta chains given below trace back to one sample, sequenced in a study of Graves' ophthalmopathy and Graves' hyperthyroidism. The authors amplified TCR beta CDR3 regions, and they did so from RNA transcripts for repertoire sequencing. Amplification began with first-round RT-PCR using HTBI primers, then second-round multiplex PCR was performed. TCRdb re-called the multiplex PCR reads with MiXCR, one entry per CDR3 protein. The data hold over a million distinct CDR3 sequences, with 35% to 40% observed a single time. The sequenced sample consisted of peripheral blood or thyroid tissue (not recorded which). The origin of the receptors is an adult man with Graves' hyperthyroidism.

On this clonotype: An end of the junction does not agree with germline; a read error may underlie this. The CDR3 region is CACSVDTGSSYEQYF. The CDR3 DNA sequence: TGTGCCTGCAGCGTCGATACGGGAAGCTCCTACGAGCAGTACTTC. The chain links TRBV13 to TRBJ2-7; D is possibly TRBD2 (5 bases). The CDR3 is 15 amino acids. Germline-derived CDR1 and CDR2 are PRHDT and FYEKMQ (reference sequence).

This clonotype was observed at least ten times. The gene calls are TRBV7-2 and TRBJ2-7, with D uncertain. This CDR3 is built from 13 residues. V was trimmed by 5 bases and J by 3 bases, leaving 11 bases between them. Germline CDR1 and CDR2: SGHTA and FQGNSA. The DNA for the CDR3 is TGTGCCAGCAGCCCCAATGGGGTCTACGAGCAGTACTTC. It specifies CASSPNGVYEQYF.

This clonotype was recorded many times. The genes are TRBV25-1 and TRBJ2-5; TRBD1 is a possible D gene (6 bases). From germline, CDR1 is MGHDK and CDR2 SYGVNS. The CDR3 is 15 residues long. Between the trimmed V and J ends, which lost 7 bases and 5 bases, there was a span of 20 bases. CDR3: CASTKTRGTGETQYF. The CDR3 bases are TGTGCCAGCACTAAAACCCGGGGAACAGGGGAGACCCAGTACTTC.

The V and J genes are TRBV11-2 and TRBJ1-5, with D maybe TRBD1 (6 bases). V lost 0 bases, J lost 5 bases, and 26 bases lay in between. The CDR3 spans 20 residues. Germline V gene lookup returns CDR1 SGHAT and CDR2 FQNNGV. The DNA for the CDR3 is TGTGCCAGCAGCTTAGAAGCTTGGACAGCGACCCTAGAGGCCCATCAGCCCCAGCATTTT. The encoded protein is CASSLEAWTATLEAHQPQHF.

As regards this clonotype: One junction end disagrees with the germline gene, perhaps due to a read error. The chain has TRBV12-3 or TRBV12-4 and TRBJ1-5, with D possibly matching TRBD1 (5 bases). There are 14 residues in the CDR3. In nucleotides, the CDR3 is TGTGCCGGCAGCTTAGCAGGGACGGGTCAGCCCCAGCATTTT. It is translated as CAGSLAGTGQPQHF.

In this sample, this clonotype turned up a few times. The gene calls are TRBV20-1 and TRBJ1-1, with 12 nucleotides matching TRBD1. The CDR3 length is 18 residues. CDR1 and CDR2 (germline): DFQATT, SNEGSKA (reference sequence). Trimming cost V 3 bases and J 3 bases; bases outside gene matches: 14. The CDR3 nucleotides are TGCAGTGCTAGTATTGGGACCGGGACAGGGGGCTTGGACACTGAAGCTTTCTTT. It encodes CSASIGTGTGGLDTEAFF.

This clonotype was seen ten or more times. This chain uses TRBV15 with TRBJ2-7, with 11 bases identical to TRBD1. Germline V gene lookup returns CDR1 LNHNV and CDR2 YYDKDF (reference sequence). The V and J ends lost 4 bases and 4 bases, in that order; junction bases with no gene match: 6. This CDR3 contains 15 residues. The CDR3 is CATSTRDRGRYEQYF. CDR3 nucleotides: TGTGCCACCAGCACTCGGGACAGGGGGAGGTACGAGCAGTACTTC.

The rearrangement links TRBV2 to TRBJ1-1; D may be TRBD1 (5 bases). The V gene's germline CDR1 is SNHLY and CDR2 FYNNEI. This CDR3 spans 13 amino acids. Trimming took off 6 bases at V and 6 bases at J, with 14 bases between the two ends. This CDR3 reads CASSLRRDPEAFF. The CDR3 region has the DNA TGTGCCAGCAGCCTACGCAGGGATCCTGAAGCTTTCTTT.

The rearrangement uses TRBV29-1 and TRBJ1-1; D may be TRBD1 (5 bases). Per the germline V gene, CDR1 is SQVTM and CDR2 is ANQGSEA. The CDR3 consists of 10 residues. V lost 7 bases and J lost 8, with 11 bases in between. The chain's CDR3 is CSASYREAFF. For the CDR3, the DNA is TGCAGCGCCTCTTACAGGGAAGCTTTCTTT.

This clonotype was recorded at least ten times. This chain links TRBV10-3 with TRBJ1-6; D is ambiguous. Trimming removed 3 bases from V and 7 bases from J, with 10 bases in between. The CDR3 sequence is 14 residues long. The germline CDR1 and CDR2 sequences are ENHRY and SYGVKD. The CDR3 sequence: CAISDSGDNSPLHF. The CDR3 DNA is TGTGCCATCAGTGACTCTGGAGACAATTCACCCCTCCACTTT.

On this clonotype itself: One junction end does not reproduce the germline sequence, and a read error may be involved. The DNA of the CDR3 is TGTTCCAGCAGCTTAGACAGAGACGAGCAGTACTTC. It specifies CSSSLDRDEQYF. This rearrangement joins TRBV11-2 to TRBJ2-7; a possible D gene is TRBD1 (5 bases). Germline lookup yields CDR1 SGHAT and CDR2 FQNNGV. This CDR3 has 12 amino acids.

On this clonotype itself: A much bigger clone sits one base away, suggesting this may be a read error. The chain recombines TRBV6-5 with TRBJ2-7; no clear D. The CDR3 covers 12 residues. V was pared by 0 bases and J by 6 bases, with 6 bases between. CDR1 and CDR2 (germline): MNHEY, SVGAGI. CDR3 loop: CASSYSESEQYF. CDR3 DNA: TGTGCCAGCAGTTACTCTGAGTCCGAGCAGTACTTC.

This clonotype was seen a few times. The chain has TRBV5-6 and TRBJ1-1; D is perhaps TRBD1 (6 bases). The CDR3 spans 14 residues. V lost 2 bases to trimming and J lost 4 bases, with 12 bases between them. Germline V gene lookup returns CDR1 SGHDT and CDR2 YYEEEE. CDR3 loop: CASSLTGRFTEAFF. In DNA form, the CDR3 reads TGTGCCAGCAGCTTAACAGGGCGCTTCACTGAAGCTTTCTTT.

This clonotype was seen many times. The chain has TRBV14 and TRBJ2-6; possibly TRBD1 for D (5 bases). Germline V lookup: CDR1 SGHDN, CDR2 FVKESK. CDR3 length equals 18 residues. Trimming left V 3 bases short and J 0 bases short, with 15 bases between. In nucleotides, the CDR3 is TGTGCCAGCAGCCAGAAAGCCCCAGGGCTCTCTGGGGCCAACGTCCTGACTTTC. This codes for CASSQKAPGLSGANVLTF.

The chain couples TRBV20-1 to TRBJ2-7; D not certain. V lost 3 bases to trimming and J lost 6 bases, with 12 bases between them. Germline loops: CDR1 DFQATT, CDR2 SNEGSKA (reference sequence). The CDR3 runs 12 residues. For the CDR3, the DNA is TGCAGTGCTAGGTCTTCCCGAGGCGAGCAGTACTTC. This translates into CSARSSRGEQYF.

Worth noting for this clonotype: Possible read error: a much larger clone is one base away. The V call is TRBV7-9, the J call TRBJ2-7, with TRBD1 matching over 8 bases. J gave up 4 bases and V 8 bases, and 10 bases lay outside the gene matches. Germline V gene lookup returns CDR1 SEHNR and CDR2 FQNEAQ (reference sequence). The length of the CDR3 is 14 residues. CDR3 sequence (DNA): TGTGCCAGCCGCGCAAGGGACAGGCAGTACGAGCAGTACTTC. This sequence encodes CASRARDRQYEQYF.

This clonotype has a handful of counts. J is TRBJ2-7 and V is TRBV28, with 7 bases lining up with TRBD1. CDR1 and CDR2 from the germline V gene are MDHEN and SYDVKM. The length of the CDR3 is 14 residues. Trimming took 10 bases from V and 4 from J; bases not matched to a gene: 13. The CDR3 here is CATASPGQRYEQYF. Written as DNA, the CDR3 is TGTGCCACCGCATCGCCGGGACAGCGTTACGAGCAGTACTTC. Complete variable domain (other parts from reference TRBV28 and TRBJ2-7): DVKVTQSSRYLVKRTGEKVFLECVQDMDHENMFWYRQDPGLGLRLIYFSYDVKMKEKGDIPEGYSVSREKKERFSLILESASTNQTSMYLCATASPGQRYEQYFGPGTRLTVT.

The gene calls are TRBV5-6 and TRBJ1-1; the match to TRBD1 covers 9 bases. In germline, CDR1 is SGHDT, CDR2 YYEEEE. This CDR3 has 13 residues. Unmatched junction bases numbered 10, after V lost 6 bases and J lost 10 bases. The chain's CDR3 is CASTPGQGMGAFF. As DNA, the CDR3 is TGTGCCAGCACCCCCGGACAGGGGATGGGAGCTTTCTTT.

This clonotype was observed a handful of times. The chain employs TRBV28 and TRBJ2-5, with 10 bases lining up with TRBD2. V dropped 7 bases and J dropped 2; count of bases not matched to a gene: 10. The CDR3 contains 16 residues. The germline V gene encodes CDR1 MDHEN and CDR2 SYDVKM. CDR3 region: CASNLAGAGGQETQYF. The CDR3, as DNA: TGTGCCAGCAACCTAGCGGGAGCAGGTGGGCAAGAGACCCAGTACTTC.

The CDR3 DNA is TGTGCCAGCAGCTTAGAAGAGGGACTGGTGCAGTACTTC. It yields the protein CASSLEEGLVQYF. V gene TRBV7-9 combines with J gene TRBJ2-7, with D possibly being TRBD2 (6 bases). Germline CDR1 reads SEHNR; CDR2 reads FQNEAQ (reference sequence). Deletions cut 1 base from V and 9 bases from J, with 13 bases between. The CDR3 sequence is 13 residues long.

To note about this clonotype: Just one base apart from a much larger clone, this may be a read error. V is TRBV7-9 and J is TRBJ1-6, with D tentatively TRBD1 (6 bases). The length of the CDR3 is 14 residues. Germline-derived CDR1 and CDR2 are SEHNR and FQNEAQ (reference sequence). The V end lost 5 bases, the J end lost 15 bases, and 20 bases lay between the germline ends. The CDR3 reads CASSLDPQGFGLHF. CDR3 coding DNA: TGTGCCAGCAGCCTGGACCCACAGGGTTTTGGCCTCCACTTT.

The chain is built from TRBV7-2 and TRBJ2-7; 9 nucleotides align to TRBD2. Looked up from germline, CDR1 is SGHTA and CDR2 is FQGNSA. The V and J ends lost 1 base and 3 bases, in that order; junction bases with no gene match: 13. This CDR3 has 18 amino acids. The DNA of the CDR3 is TGTGCCAGCAGCTTAGGGGCTAGTAGCGGGAGCGCGAGCTACGAGCAGTACTTC. Its protein product is CASSLGASSGSASYEQYF. Supplemented by reference TRBV7-2 and TRBJ2-7, the full variable domain reads GAGVSQSPSNKVTEKGKDVELRCDPISGHTALYWYRQSLGQGLEFLIYFQGNSAPDKSGLPSDRFSAERTGGSVSTLTIQRTQQEDSAVYLCASSLGASSGSASYEQYFGPGTRLTVT.

On this clonotype: This may arise from a read error, as a much more abundant clone is one base away. The chain recombines TRBV6-1 with TRBJ1-2; the D gene is possibly TRBD1 (6 bases). CDR3 length: 13 amino acids. The V end lost 5 bases, the J end lost 4 bases, and 11 bases lay between the germline ends. The germline V gene encodes CDR1 MNHNS and CDR2 SASEGT. The DNA for the CDR3 is TGTGCCAGCAGTATACAGGGAGTCTATGGCTACACCTTC. As protein: CASSIQGVYGYTF.

The V and J genes are TRBV4-3 and TRBJ1-2; D is undetermined. Looked up from germline, CDR1 is LGHNA and CDR2 is YSLEER. This CDR3 is built from 15 residues. V lost 4 bases and J lost 5, with 17 bases in between. The CDR3 loop reads CASSPDTQGNYGYTF. CDR3 in DNA: TGCGCCAGCAGCCCAGACACTCAAGGAAATTATGGCTACACCTTC.

This clonotype was seen repeatedly, ten times or more. V gene TRBV19 combines with J gene TRBJ2-7; D assignment may be TRBD1 or TRBD2 (5 bases each). Germline CDR1 and CDR2: LNHDA and SQIVND (reference sequence). The CDR3 extends over 13 amino acids. Trimming pared 7 bases from V and 2 bases from J, leaving 12 bases between. The CDR3: CASMGTVTYEQYF. The CDR3 DNA reads TGTGCCAGTATGGGGACGGTGACCTACGAGCAGTACTTC.

This chain joins TRBV11-3 and TRBJ2-5, with TRBD1 identical over 10 bases. CDR1 and CDR2 (germline): SGHNT, YENEEA. V was pared by 4 bases and J by 5 bases, with 4 bases of the junction left unmatched. The length of the CDR3 is 14 residues. The CDR3 sequence: CASSSTGQGETQYF. The CDR3 nucleotides are TGTGCCAGCAGCTCCACGGGACAGGGGGAGACCCAGTACTTC.

The V call is TRBV12-3 or TRBV12-4, the J call TRBJ1-2; D might be TRBD1 (6 bases). CDR3 length: 13 amino acids. Between the trimmed V and J ends, which lost 0 bases and 8 bases, there was a span of 10 bases. The CDR3 protein is CASSLARGVGYTF. The CDR3 nucleotides are TGTGCCAGCAGTTTAGCCAGGGGCGTCGGCTACACCTTC.

Notes on this clonotype: One end of the junction does not line up with germline, which may come from a read error. The J gene is TRBJ1-2, the V gene TRBV28, with TRBD1 as a possible D gene (5 bases). The length of the CDR3 is 15 residues. Germline V gene lookup returns CDR1 MDHEN and CDR2 SYDVKM. As DNA, the CDR3 is TGCGCCAGCAGCCCTTTTGGAGGGGTGAACTATGGCTACACCTTC. Amino acid sequence: CASSPFGGVNYGYTF.